This is a list of T cell receptor beta chains from one sample in a study of cytomegalovirus exposure and HLA in healthy donors. The repertoire was sequenced with immunoSEQ multiplex PCR; TCRdb's copy has only in-frame clones and lacks some. This sample has some 210,000 clones, with about 89% found just once. Sequenced sample: PBMCs. The source is a man aged 30-40 years in good health and CMV-seronegative. The conserved cysteine and the conserved F or W are not part of the CDR3 here. D genes are given only for firm matches. Clone size appears in some rows only: once, few, many, or a class for an expanded clone.

-	-	TRBV19	TRBJ2-1	ASRYYNEQF
TRBD1	once	TRBV4-2	TRBJ2-1	ASSQGRDRTYNEQF
-	-	TRBV6-5	TRBJ1-1	ASLEGGGTEAF
-	-	TRBV11-1	TRBJ2-7	ASSPVVYEQY
-	-	TRBV19	TRBJ2-6	ASSEQSGANVLT
-	-	TRBV7-9	TRBJ2-5	ASSLWDTQETQY
TRBD1	-	TRBV7-6	TRBJ2-7	ASSLGRPQGAYEQY
TRBD1	-	TRBV28	TRBJ1-5	ASSSNRGYQPQH
-	-	TRBV28	TRBJ2-7	ASRFWGWIYEQY
TRBD2	-	TRBV18	TRBJ2-3	ASSPGGGTDTQY
TRBD1	-	TRBV6-1	TRBJ1-6	ASSENRDRGNSPLH
-	-	TRBV19	TRBJ2-3	ASSGGTVSPDTQY
TRBD1	-	TRBV29-1	TRBJ2-1	SVDQGGYEQF
-	-	TRBV7-2	TRBJ1-3	ASSSRTAYSGNTIY
-	once	TRBV7-7	TRBJ2-3	ASSPRPPSLTDTQY
-	-	TRBV5-4	TRBJ2-2	ASSLGGPGELF
-	once	TRBV4-1	TRBJ2-3	ASSQGASVTQY
TRBD2	-	TRBV11-3	TRBJ2-7	ASSLVRLARVYYEQY
TRBD2	-	TRBV7-6	TRBJ2-3	ASNPRAGDSSTDTQY
TRBD2	once	TRBV29-1	TRBJ2-3	SVASGSADTQY
TRBD1	-	TRBV7-9	TRBJ1-1	ASSLGDRPETEAF
-	once	TRBV7-2	TRBJ2-1	ASSLARGEEF
-	-	TRBV7-9	TRBJ2-1	ASSVTGAPVEF
TRBD1	-	TRBV27	TRBJ2-3	ASRRVPGQGAADTQY
TRBD1	-	TRBV12-5	TRBJ1-1	ASGLEDRLNTEAF
-	few	TRBV4-1	TRBJ2-3	ASSQDPSASTDTQY
TRBD2	-	TRBV5-1	TRBJ2-7	ASMASGSSYEQY
TRBD2	-	TRBV9	TRBJ2-2	ASSVKPGLAGTGELF
TRBD1	-	TRBV5-1	TRBJ2-3	ASSLLTGVPTDTQY
-	-	TRBV5-1	TRBJ1-5	ASSLGQGGNQPQH
-	-	TRBV9	TRBJ2-2	ASKAVNTGELF
TRBD2	once	TRBV11-2	TRBJ2-1	ASSPGGLGKVEQF
TRBD2	-	TRBV4-1	TRBJ2-1	ASSQEGLAGVSGDEQF
TRBD2	-	TRBV29-1	TRBJ2-3	SVEDVRGAGTDTQY
-	-	TRBV5-1	-	ASSLEGGEQF
TRBD1	few	TRBV12-5	TRBJ2-1	ASGLVLTRDRDTNEQF
-	-	TRBV2	TRBJ2-2	ASRVYHTGELF
TRBD1	-	TRBV5-1	TRBJ1-4	ASSPGQGNEKLF
TRBD1	-	TRBV6-4	TRBJ1-6	ASSPDRGNSPLH
-	-	TRBV6-5	TRBJ1-5	ASSYSGRSNQPQH
-	-	TRBV10-3	TRBJ1-1	AISPAKLGSTEAF
TRBD1	once	TRBV5-4	TRBJ2-5	ASSLPGQEETQY
-	-	TRBV6-1	TRBJ2-3	ASTPGFDTQY
TRBD1	once	TRBV6-1	TRBJ2-7	ASSPQQGPREQY
-	once	TRBV15	TRBJ2-7	ATSGGASYEQY
-	-	TRBV5-1	TRBJ2-7	ASSLVSGEQY
-	-	TRBV12-5	TRBJ1-1	ASGLVPGTEAF
-	once	TRBV28	TRBJ2-5	ASTTGVEETQY
TRBD1	-	TRBV7-9	TRBJ1-1	ASSPGQRHRNTEAF
TRBD1	once	TRBV2	TRBJ2-1	ASSPTGEYGEF
TRBD1	-	TRBV4-1	TRBJ1-2	ASSQPGTVYGYT
TRBD2	few	TRBV2	TRBJ2-1	ASNRGGGRSYNEQF